Shown below are 17 T cell receptor beta chains from a single sample sequenced in a study of tumor-infiltrating lymphocytes in localized non-small cell lung cancer. Profiled with immunoSEQ multiplex PCR; TCRdb holds only in-frame clones, not every one. Among about 12,000 clones listed, about 85% were seen once. The specimen sequenced was lung tumor tissue. Receptors originate from a human donor with non-small cell lung cancer.

The gene calls are TRBV5-1 and TRBJ1-2, with 8 nucleotides matching TRBD1. CDR1 is SGHRS and CDR2 is YFSETQ in the germline V gene. The CDR3 extends over 15 amino acids. With V trimmed by 3 bases and J by 4 bases, 8 bases remained unmatched. In DNA form, the CDR3 reads TGCGCCAGCAGCTGGGGCGATACAGGGGGCTATGGCTACACCTTC. Translated, it gives CASSWGDTGGYGYTF.

J is TRBJ2-3 and V is TRBV6-5; a possible D gene is TRBD1 (6 bases). CDR3 size: 14 residues. Germline V lookup: CDR1 MNHEY, CDR2 SVGAGI. V was trimmed by 0 bases and J by 3 bases, leaving 7 bases between them. CDR3 region: CASSYSRGTDTQYF. In DNA form, the CDR3 reads TGTGCCAGCAGTTACTCGAGGGGGACAGATACGCAGTATTTT.

V usage is TRBV19 and J usage is TRBJ2-1; possibly TRBD2 for D (6 bases). Germline V gene sequence: CDR1 LNHDA, CDR2 SQIVND (reference sequence). Trimming pared 4 bases from V and 6 bases from J, leaving 10 bases between. The CDR3 contains 13 residues. The CDR3 sequence: CASSTGGFNEQFF. In DNA, the CDR3 is TGTGCCAGTAGTACCGGGGGTTTCAATGAGCAGTTCTTC. Looking up the rest from reference TRBV19 and TRBJ2-1 gives the full variable domain: DGGITQSPKYLFRKEGQNVTLSCEQNLNHDAMYWYRQDPGQGLRLIYYSQIVNDFQKGDIAEGYSVSREKKESFPLTVTSAQKNPTAFYLCASSTGGFNEQFFGPGTRLTVL.

The J gene is TRBJ2-5, the V gene TRBV19, with TRBD2 matching 10 bases. V gave up 5 bases and J gave up 4 bases; unmatched junction bases: 7. The CDR3 covers 15 residues. Germline CDR1 and CDR2: LNHDA and SQIVND (reference sequence). The CDR3 DNA follows: TGTGCCAGTAGTGCTAGCGGGGGAGAGGTAGAGACCCAGTACTTC. It encodes CASSASGGEVETQYF.

The CDR3 bases are TGCGCCAGCAGCCAAGCAGGGAGGGGGCCCAATGAGCAGTTCTTC. Translating it yields CASSQAGRGPNEQFF. The chain joins TRBV4-1 to TRBJ2-1; possibly TRBD1 or TRBD2 for D (7 bases each). The length of the CDR3 is 15 residues. CDR1 and CDR2 from the germline V gene are MGHRA and YSYEKL. V lost 1 base to trimming and J lost 6 bases, with 13 bases between them.

This chain connects TRBV5-1 to TRBJ2-1; TRBD1 is a possible D gene (6 bases). CDR1 and CDR2 (germline): SGHRS, YFSETQ. The CDR3 has 16 amino acids. Trimming cost V 0 bases and J 7 bases, with 17 bases left between them. CDR3 amino acids: CASSLAGLGAGNEQFF. DNA of the CDR3: TGCGCCAGCAGCTTGGCTGGTCTGGGGGCAGGGAATGAGCAGTTCTTC.

This chain links TRBV5-4 with TRBJ2-3, with D possibly being TRBD2 (7 bases). There are 16 residues in the CDR3. V was pared by 4 bases and J by 2 bases, with 17 bases between. Germline values: CDR1 SGHNT, CDR2 YYREEE (reference sequence). The CDR3 here is CASSPPGGLITDTQYF. DNA of the CDR3: TGTGCCAGCAGCCCCCCGGGGGGCCTAATCACAGATACGCAGTATTTT.

The gene calls are TRBV19 and TRBJ2-1; no definite D call. The germline V gene has CDR1 LNHDA and CDR2 SQIVND (reference sequence). This CDR3 comprises 14 residues. Trimming took 3 bases from V and 5 from J, leaving 11 bases between them. The CDR3 sequence is CASSIAFGHNEQFF. DNA for the CDR3: TGTGCCAGTAGTATTGCTTTTGGTCACAATGAGCAGTTCTTC.

The chain carries TRBV5-4 and TRBJ2-5; 11 bases are a match to TRBD2. This CDR3 is built from 17 residues. V gave up 0 bases and J gave up 2 bases; unmatched junction bases: 6. Germline CDR1 reads SGHNT; CDR2 reads YYREEE (reference sequence). The CDR3 DNA sequence: TGTGCCAGCAGCTTGGGCCGGACTAGCGGGTCTCAAGAGACCCAGTACTTC. Translation gives CASSLGRTSGSQETQYF.

This chain links TRBV19 with TRBJ1-6; D is perhaps TRBD1 (6 bases). The CDR3 spans 17 residues. Germline V CDR1 and CDR2: LNHDA, SQIVND (reference sequence). The V and J ends lost 1 base and 0 bases respectively, with 10 bases between them. The CDR3 DNA is TGTGCCAGTAGTATAGTCCAGGGGAGCTCCTATAATTCACCCCTCCACTTT. It translates to CASSIVQGSSYNSPLHF.

The rearrangement links TRBV6-4 to TRBJ2-3; the match to TRBD1 covers 9 bases. Per the germline V gene, CDR1 is MRHNA and CDR2 is SNTAGT. The V gene end was trimmed by 6 bases and the J gene end by 3 bases; junction bases not matched to a gene: 10. This CDR3 comprises 16 residues. CDR3 nucleotide sequence: TGTGCCAGCAGCGGAGCCGGGACAGGGCGTACAGATACGCAGTATTTT. The encoded protein is CASSGAGTGRTDTQYF.

A few counts support this clone. The chain recombines TRBV7-9 with TRBJ1-4, with D hard to call. This CDR3 is 15 amino acids long. V was clipped by 5 bases and J by 4 bases, with 14 bases between them. Germline V gene data show CDR1 as SEHNR and CDR2 as FQNEAQ (reference sequence). The CDR3 nucleotides read TGTGCCAGCAGCCCTTCCACGGGAGGTAATGAAAAACTGTTTTTT. It translates to CASSPSTGGNEKLFF. The full variable domain, its missing parts supplied by reference TRBV7-9 and TRBJ1-4, is DTGVSQNPRHKITKRGQNVTFRCDPISEHNRLYWYRQTLGQGPEFLTYFQNEAQLEKSRLLSDRFSAERPKGSFSTLEIQRTEQGDSAMYLCASSPSTGGNEKLFFGSGTQLSVL.

The rearrangement links TRBV19 to TRBJ1-4, with 7 positions matching TRBD1. After removal of 10 bases from V and 4 bases from J, the junction contained 6 bases not matched to a gene. Germline V lookup: CDR1 LNHDA, CDR2 SQIVND (reference sequence). CDR3 length: 13 amino acids. CDR3 DNA: TGTGCCACCCGGACAGGAGGTAATGAAAAACTGTTTTTT. Amino acids: CATRTGGNEKLFF.

The genes are TRBV9 and TRBJ1-5, with D perhaps matching TRBD1 (6 bases). The CDR3 totals 14 residues. Germline CDR1 and CDR2: SGDLS and YYNGEE. V was cut by 5 bases and J by 1 base, with 10 bases left in between. CDR3 protein: CASRMGASNQPQHF. DNA for the CDR3: TGTGCCAGCAGAATGGGGGCGAGCAATCAGCCCCAGCATTTT.

The CDR3 region has the DNA TGTGCCAGCAGCCAAGAAGCAACTAATGAAAAACTGTTTTTT. Its protein product is CASSQEATNEKLFF. The chain links TRBV4-2 to TRBJ1-4; D ambiguous. Trimming took 0 bases from V and 0 from J, leaving 2 bases between them. CDR1 is LGHNA, CDR2 YNFKEQ, per germline. There are 14 residues in the CDR3.

The V and J genes are TRBV6-5 and TRBJ1-1, with D tentatively TRBD1 (6 bases). With 7 bases removed from V and 3 bases from J, the gap between germline ends came to 12 bases. Looked up from germline, CDR1 is MNHEY and CDR2 is SVGAGI. The CDR3 length is 13 residues. CDR3 bases: TGTGCCAGCAAGTCAGGGGTTTACACTGAAGCTTTCTTT. Translated: CASKSGVYTEAFF.

CDR3 loop: CASSSSGHQIDTQYF. CDR3 DNA: TGTGCCAGCAGCTCCTCGGGCCACCAAATCGATACGCAGTATTTT. This rearrangement joins TRBV7-2 to TRBJ2-3, with no clear D. Germline values: CDR1 SGHTA, CDR2 FQGNSA. The CDR3 spans 15 residues. Trimming removed 4 bases from V and 6 bases from J, with 17 bases in between.